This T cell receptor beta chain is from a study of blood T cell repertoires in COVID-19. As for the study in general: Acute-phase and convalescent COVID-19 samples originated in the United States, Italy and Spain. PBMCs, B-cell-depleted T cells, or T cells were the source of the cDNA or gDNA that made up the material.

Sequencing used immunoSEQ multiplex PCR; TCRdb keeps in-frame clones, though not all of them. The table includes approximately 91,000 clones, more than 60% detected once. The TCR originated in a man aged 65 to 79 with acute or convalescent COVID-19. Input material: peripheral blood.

The DNA for the CDR3 is TGTGCCAGCAGCCGCCCGACAGGGGGCAGGTACGAGCAGTACTTC. This translates into CASSRPTGGRYEQYF. J is TRBJ2-7 and V is TRBV6-2 or TRBV6-3; 10 nucleotides align to TRBD1. The CDR3 has 15 amino acids. The V and J ends lost 6 bases and 4 bases, in that order; junction bases with no gene match: 9. The germline gives CDR1 MNHEY, CDR2 SVGEGT.